One sample yielded the 21 T cell receptor delta chains listed below, sequenced in a study of γδ T cells in repeated Plasmodium falciparum infection (dated by TCRdb to the early 2020s). Vgamma9/Vdelta2+ and Vdelta2-negative gammadelta T cell populations were flow-sorted from peripheral blood mononuclear cells for bulk TCR repertoire analysis. Library prep was done by multiplex PCR. Instrument used: Illumina MiSeq. The public reads were reprocessed by TCRdb using CATT, and rows of matching DNA were later combined. This sample holds around 89,000 delta-chain clones; about 1.5% were observed only once. 8.5% to 10% of the sample goes to the ten largest clones. The sequenced sample consisted of gamma-delta T cells from blood. These receptors were collected from a pool of human donors (malaria-infected and uninfected, not separated).

Concerning this clone: This likely came from a read error, as a far larger clone is one base away. Other DNA sequences within the sample encode an identical CDR3. The chain employs TRDV1 and TRDJ2; 7 bases align to TRDD2. The J gene was missing in TCRdb and was found by matching the end of the DNA to germline. In germline, CDR1 is TSWWSYY, CDR2 QGS. The CDR3 length is 20 residues. With V trimmed by 3 bases and J by 5 bases, 21 bases remained unmatched. The CDR3 protein is CALGELCRRSFLSVTAQLFF. The CDR3 DNA reads as TGTGCTCTTGGGGAGCTTTGTAGGAGGTCCTTCCTCTCTGTCACAGCACAACTCTTCTTT.

The table lists this clone with a few counts. The TCRdb protein, from a much larger clone, departs from this DNA's translation at residue 14, likely by read error; the protein shown derives from the DNA. The chain uses TRDV2 and TRDJ1, with 8 bases identical to TRDD3. As TCRdb names no J gene, one was assigned here on the basis of a DNA match to germline. The CDR3 is 24 residues long. Trimming took 0 bases from V and 1 from J; bases not matched to a gene: 30. Germline V gene lookup returns CDR1 GEAIGNYY and CDR2 EKD. The CDR3 DNA reads TGTGCCTGTGACACCGTCGGGTCTAACCGAGGACAGCACCGGGGGATAGGGTCCACCGATAAACTCATCTTT. The encoded protein is CACDTVGSNRGQHRGIGSTDKLIF.

This clone was recorded a few times. TCRdb's entry gives the protein of a much larger clone, which mismatches this DNA's translation at residue 17, likely from a read error; the protein reported here is translated from the DNA. This rearrangement joins TRDV1 to TRDJ2, with 7 bases that match TRDD2. This CDR3 is built from 23 residues. V shed 4 bases and J 3 bases; nucleotides not matched to a gene: 29. Germline loops: CDR1 TSWWSYY, CDR2 QGS. The CDR3 loop is CALGALTFLGGLRGLAVTAQLFF. The CDR3, as DNA: TGTGCTCTTGGGGCCCTAACCTTCCTCGGAGGCCTTAGGGGGTTAGCTGTGACAGCACAACTCTTCTTT.

Details on this clone: A far larger clone is just one base off, so this is likely a read error. The same CDR3 can be traced to other DNA sequences in this sample. The V call is TRDV1, the J call TRDJ1; 12 bases agree with TRDD3. The J gene is absent in TCRdb and was assigned here via DNA matching to germline. The germline gives CDR1 TSWWSYY, CDR2 QGS. CDR3 length: 22 residues. CDR3 bases: TGTGCTCTTGGGGAACCCTTCGGGAGATCCTTCTGGGGGATACGCCCCACCGACAAACTCATCTTT. Protein: CALGEPFGRSFWGIRPTDKLIF.

A word on this clone: The protein given by TCRdb reflects a much larger clone and differs at residue 11 from this DNA's translation, likely from a read error; the protein shown is the DNA's translation. CDR3 nucleotides: TGTGCCTGTGACTCGATAGCCGGCTCAATGAGAAACACCGATAAACTCATCTTT. It codes for CACDSIAGSMRNTDKLIF. The chain is built from TRDV2 and TRDJ1; no clear D. The J gene, left out of TCRdb, was set here by checking the DNA against germline. The CDR3 extends over 18 amino acids. From germline, CDR1 is GEAIGNYY and CDR2 EKD. V was shortened by 3 bases and J by 0 bases, with 22 bases between the two germline ends.

In the case of this clone: Translating this DNA gives a protein that differs at residue 17 from the TCRdb one, which belongs to a much larger clone; a read error is likely, and the protein shown is this translation. CDR3 in DNA: TGTGCCTGTGACACGGGTGGGCCCCTTAGCTCCTGGGACACCCGACAGGTGTTTTTC. Protein sequence: CACDTGGPLSSWDTRQVFF. The J gene went uncalled, whereas the V gene is TRDV2; the table calls TRDD3, which could not be checked here. The CDR3 extends over 19 amino acids. The germline gives CDR1 GEAIGNYY, CDR2 EKD.

This clone has just a few counts. This likely reflects a read error, since a far larger clone is one base away. This CDR3 is also generated by other DNA sequences in the sample. This chain joins TRDV2 and TRDJ1; D tentatively fits TRDD2 or TRDD3 (8 bases each). The J gene, missing from TCRdb, was assigned here through DNA to germline matching. This CDR3 contains 24 residues. Germline CDR1 reads GEAIGNYY; CDR2 reads EKD. The CDR3 DNA reads TGTGCCTGTGCCCCCCGCTTCCTACGAAGGGGGGATAGGTTCTTGCCTAAGTACACCGACAAACTCATCTTT. Protein product: CACAPRFLRRGDRFLPKYTDKLIF.

With regard to this clone: The likely explanation is a read error, given a far larger clone one base away. Within the sample, other DNA sequences also encode this same CDR3. The J gene is uncalled and the V gene is TRDV1. The CDR3 runs to 17 residues. The germline V gene encodes CDR1 TSWWSYY and CDR2 QGS. The CDR3 sequence: CALHLAVPPFAGHFLIF. The DNA of the CDR3 is TGTGCTCTGCACCTGGCCGTTCCCCCATTCGCGGGGCACTTTCTCATCTTT.

As regards this clone: A far larger clone is only one base removed, so a read error is likely. The same CDR3 arises from other DNA sequences in this sample as well. The rearrangement uses TRDV1 and TRDJ1; D ambiguous. CDR1 and CDR2 from the germline V gene are TSWWSYY and QGS. This CDR3 is built from 16 residues. Between the trimmed V and J ends, which lost 2 bases and 10 bases, there was a span of 23 bases. The CDR3 loop reads CALGETALGGDLGLIF. In DNA form, the CDR3 reads TGTGCTCTTGGGGAAACTGCCCTAGGCGGAGACCTTGGACTCATCTTT.

A remark on this clone: TCRdb shows a much larger clone's protein in place of this DNA's translation, and the two differ at residue 3, likely through a read error; the protein shown is translated from the DNA. The chain couples TRDV1 to TRDJ1; D is perhaps TRDD3 (6 bases). Since TCRdb gives no J gene, matching the DNA to germline was used here to assign it. This CDR3 comprises 14 residues. Germline CDR1 TSWWSYY, CDR2 QGS. CDR3: CAPGELGYTDKLIF. CDR3 DNA sequence: TGTGCTCCTGGGGAACTAGGTTACACCGATAAACTCATCTTT.

Details on this clone: TCRdb shows a much larger clone's protein in place of this DNA's translation, and the two differ at residue 12, likely through a read error; the protein shown is translated from the DNA. This sequence joins TRDV1 and TRDJ1; 7 bases are shared with TRDD3. The J gene, absent from TCRdb, was called here by matching the DNA to germline. V was clipped by 0 bases and J by 0 bases; unmatched bases: 28. This CDR3 is 24 amino acids long. In germline, CDR1 is TSWWSYY, CDR2 QGS. CDR3 sequence (DNA): TGTGCTCTTGGGGAACTCGGGGAGCCCCCACCGGGATCCTCCGGGGGATGTTACACCGATAAACTCATCTTT. It translates to CALGELGEPPPGSSGGCYTDKLIF.

About this clone itself: Given a far larger clone just one base away, this is likely a sequencing read error. Additional DNA sequences in this sample encode the identical CDR3. V usage is TRDV1 and J usage is TRDJ1, with D unresolved. Germline V gene sequence: CDR1 TSWWSYY, CDR2 QGS. The CDR3 has 12 amino acids. The CDR3 region is CALGEYTDKLIF. CDR3 nucleotide sequence: TGTGCTCTTGGGGAATACACCGATAAACTCATTTTT.

Note on this clone: It differs at one base from a far larger clone, so likely a read error. Distinct nucleotide sequences in the sample also encode this CDR3. The rearrangement uses TRDV2 and TRDJ1; 10 bases match TRDD3. There are 18 residues in the CDR3. Germline loops: CDR1 GEAIGNYY, CDR2 EKD. CDR3 residues: CACDTVTTGGFYTDKLIF. CDR3 DNA: TGTGCCTGTGACACCGTAACGACTGGGGGATTCTACACCGATAAGCTCATCTTT.

A note on this clone: TCRdb records a much larger clone's protein for this DNA, with a difference at residue 6 that likely arises from a read error; the protein given is the translation of the DNA. The rearrangement uses TRAV36/DV7 and TRDJ1, with D perhaps TRDD2 (9 bases). No J gene is reported in TCRdb; it was inferred here by comparing the DNA with germline. The germline V gene has CDR1 VTNFRS and CDR2 LTSSGIE (reference sequence). This CDR3 region has 25 residues. Trimming took off 5 bases at V and 0 bases at J, with 47 bases between the two ends. The CDR3 region is CAVFLTFLPRGIWSLSTGYTDKLIF. CDR3 nucleotides: TGTGCTGTTTTCTTAACCTTCCTACCCCGGGGGATATGGTCATTGAGTACGGGGTACACCGATAAACTCATCTTT.

This clone was seen only a few times. The protein held in TCRdb is that of a much larger clone and does not match this DNA's translation at residue 18, likely because of a read error; the protein shown is translated from the DNA. The gene calls are TRDV1 and TRDJ1; TRDD2 matches 9 bases. Germline V gene lookup returns CDR1 TSWWSYY and CDR2 QGS. Trimming took 0 bases from V and 7 from J; bases not matched to a gene: 27. This CDR3 has 22 amino acids. CDR3 coding DNA: TGTGCTCTTGGGGAACTGGGGAGGCCTTCCTACGTGACTGGGAGCCCTGGCGGTAAACTCATCTTT. Protein: CALGELGRPSYVTGSPGGKLIF.

There are a few counts of this clone. A far larger clone is only one base removed, so a read error is likely. Other DNA sequences in this sample translate to the same CDR3. This chain's CDR3 is CACEHLRDSEPYADKLIF. CDR3 in DNA: TGTGCCTGTGAACACTTACGGGATTCTGAACCGTACGCCGATAAGCTCATCTTT. With the J gene uncalled, the V gene is TRDV2; the listed D gene, TRDD3, was not tested against the DNA. The CDR3 contains 18 residues. Germline assignment: CDR1 GEAIGNYY and CDR2 EKD.

Note on this clone: The TCRdb record carries a much larger clone's protein, which differs from this DNA's translation at residue 11; a read error is the likely cause, and the protein listed here is the DNA translation. The chain joins TRDV1 to TRDJ1, with 9 bases aligning to TRDD3. The J gene is not listed in TCRdb, so it was assigned here from a DNA match to germline. CDR3 size: 22 residues. J lost 0 bases, V lost 7 bases, and 27 bases had no gene match. The V gene's germline CDR1 is TSWWSYY and CDR2 QGS. The CDR3 nucleotides read TGTGCTCTTGTCGGCTTACTGGGGGACTGGACACCATACCCATCGTACACCGATAAACTCATCTTT. The encoded protein is CALVGLLGDWTPYPSYTDKLIF.

To note about this clone: Since a far larger clone is one base different, this is likely a read error. Within the sample, other DNA sequences also encode this same CDR3. The chain couples TRDV2 to TRDJ1; maybe TRDD3 (5 bases). No J gene is reported in TCRdb; it was inferred here by comparing the DNA with germline. Deletions cut 1 base from V and 3 bases from J, with 17 bases between. The CDR3 sequence is 16 residues long. Germline-derived CDR1 and CDR2 are GEAIGNYY and EKD. CDR3 sequence (DNA): TGTGCCTGTGACACTGTCGGGGGTTCCCTGCCCGATAAACTCATCTTT. Translation gives CACDTVGGSLPDKLIF.

About this clone itself: TCRdb lists the protein of a much larger clone for this DNA, which differs at residue 9, so this is likely a read error; the protein given here is translated from the DNA itself. The chain links TRDV1 to TRDJ1; 12 bases agree with TRDD3. TCRdb records no J gene; here it was assigned by comparing the DNA to germline. Trimming cost V 5 bases and J 2 bases; bases outside gene matches: 27. Germline assignment: CDR1 TSWWSYY and CDR2 QGS. The CDR3 runs 23 residues. The CDR3 DNA follows: TGTGCTCTTGGGAGAAGGGTAGTTGCCCGAAAACTGGGGGATACTCCCAGTACCGATAAACTCATCTTT. Its protein is CALGRRVVARKLGDTPSTDKLIF.

This clone was seen a handful of times. The protein that TCRdb holds for this DNA derives from a much larger clone and differs from the translated DNA at residue 7, which likely indicates a read error; the protein shown here is translated from the DNA. The rearrangement joins TRDV1 to TRDJ1; 7 bases align to TRDD3. The J segment lost 0 bases and the V segment lost 3 bases, leaving 16 bases of the junction unmatched. Germline-derived CDR1 and CDR2 are TSWWSYY and QGS. The CDR3 runs to 19 residues. The CDR3 region has the DNA TGTGCTCTTGGGGACCCTCCCCTACCCTGGGGGCCAAACACCGATAAACTCATCTTT. This translates into CALGDPPLPWGPNTDKLIF.

On this clone: TCRdb attributes to this sequence the protein of a much larger clone, which differs from the DNA translation at residue 22; a read error is likely, and the protein displayed is translated from the DNA. J is TRDJ1 and V is TRDV1; possibly TRDD2 or TRDD3 for D (8 bases each). TCRdb does not report a J gene; here it was assigned by matching the DNA to germline references. V lost 0 bases and J lost 3, with 47 bases in between. CDR3 size: 27 residues. The V gene's germline CDR1 is TSWWSYY and CDR2 QGS. CDR3 region: CALGELKTVLVTSYVWWGITYADKLIF. The CDR3 DNA reads as TGTGCTCTTGGGGAACTAAAGACGGTATTGGTAACTTCCTACGTCTGGTGGGGGATTACCTACGCCGATAAACTCATCTTT.